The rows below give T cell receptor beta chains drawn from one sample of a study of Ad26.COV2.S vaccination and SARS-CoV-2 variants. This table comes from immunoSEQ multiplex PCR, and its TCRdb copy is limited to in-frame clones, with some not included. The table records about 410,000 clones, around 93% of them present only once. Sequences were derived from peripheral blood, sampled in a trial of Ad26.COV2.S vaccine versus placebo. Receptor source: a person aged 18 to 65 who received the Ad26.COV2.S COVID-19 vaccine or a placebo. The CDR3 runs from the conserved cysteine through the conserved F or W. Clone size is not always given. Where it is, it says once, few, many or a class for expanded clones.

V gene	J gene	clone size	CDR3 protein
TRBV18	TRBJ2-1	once	CASSQSTSGNNEQFF
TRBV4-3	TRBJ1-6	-	CASSQDRLGTEDSPLHF
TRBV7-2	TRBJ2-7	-	CASSATGHGYEQYF
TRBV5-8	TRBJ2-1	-	CASSSAGTGGFNEQFF
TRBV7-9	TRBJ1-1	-	CASSSRDRGEAFF
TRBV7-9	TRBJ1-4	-	CASSPFIGTKLFF
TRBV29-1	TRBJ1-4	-	CSVDRGTNEKLFF
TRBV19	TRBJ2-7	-	CASSIGLSYEQYF
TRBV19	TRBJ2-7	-	CASTAGTVTEQYF
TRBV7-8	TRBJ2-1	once	CASSVPGRSYNEQFF
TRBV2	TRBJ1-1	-	CASSVDSNTEAFF
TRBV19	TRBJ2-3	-	CASTDRGPKISTDTQYF
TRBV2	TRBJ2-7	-	CASSPGLALYEQYF
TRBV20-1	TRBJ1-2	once	CSAGMDGYTF